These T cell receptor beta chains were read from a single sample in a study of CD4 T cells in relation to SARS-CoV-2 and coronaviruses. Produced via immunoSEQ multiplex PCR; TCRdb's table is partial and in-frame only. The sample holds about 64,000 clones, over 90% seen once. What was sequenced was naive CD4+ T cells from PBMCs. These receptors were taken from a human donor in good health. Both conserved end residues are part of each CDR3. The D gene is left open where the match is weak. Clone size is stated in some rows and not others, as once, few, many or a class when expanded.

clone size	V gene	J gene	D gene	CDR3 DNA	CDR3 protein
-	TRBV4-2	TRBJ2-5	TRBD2	TGTGCCAGCAGCCAAAACGCCGGGACTAGCGTAACAGAGACCCAGTACTTC	CASSQNAGTSVTETQYF
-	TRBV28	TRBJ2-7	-	TGTGCCAGCAGTGTCGGTGGGAGTCTCTACGAGCAGTACTTC	CASSVGGSLYEQYF
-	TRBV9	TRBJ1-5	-	TGTGCCAGCAGCGTAGACGGGGGAAGCAATCAGCCCCAGCATTTT	CASSVDGGSNQPQHF
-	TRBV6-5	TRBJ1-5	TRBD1	TGTGCCAGCAGTTCCGACAGGGGTGGTCAGCCCCAGCATTTT	CASSSDRGGQPQHF
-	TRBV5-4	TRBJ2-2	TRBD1	TGTGCCAGCAGCCCTCTGACAGGGGGCACCGGGGAGCTGTTTTTT	CASSPLTGGTGELFF
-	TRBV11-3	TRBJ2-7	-	TGTGCCAGCAGCTTAGAACGTCGAGGGGAGCTCGGAAAATACGAGCAGTACTTC	CASSLERRGELGKYEQYF
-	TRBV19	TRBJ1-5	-	TGTGCCAGTAGTATAGATCTGGGTAGTAATCAGCCCCAGCATTTT	CASSIDLGSNQPQHF
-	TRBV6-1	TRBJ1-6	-	TGTGCCAGCAGTGAGGCCAGAACTGGAAATTCACCCCTCCACTTT	CASSEARTGNSPLHF
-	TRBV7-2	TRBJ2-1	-	TGTGCCAGCAGCCCTCCGGGACTCGTAGGGAATGAGCAGTTCTTC	CASSPPGLVGNEQFF
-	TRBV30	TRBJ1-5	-	TGTGCCTGCCGAGGGAGTTTGGGACAGCCCCAGCATTTT	CACRGSLGQPQHF
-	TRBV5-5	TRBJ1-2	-	TGTGCCAGCAGCTTGTTGGACAAGTATGGCTACACCTTC	CASSLLDKYGYTF
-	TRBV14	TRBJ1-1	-	TGTGCCAGCAGCGAAGCCTCCGGCAGTCGCGTGGGGGTGAACACTGAAGCTTTCTTT	CASSEASGSRVGVNTEAFF
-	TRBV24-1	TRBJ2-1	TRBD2	TGTGCCACCAGTGATAAGGGACTAGCGGGAGGGCCTGAGCAGTTCTTC	CATSDKGLAGGPEQFF
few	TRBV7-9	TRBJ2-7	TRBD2	TGTGCCAGCAGCTCCTCCTCCGGACTAGCGGGATCCGAGCAGTACTTC	CASSSSSGLAGSEQYF
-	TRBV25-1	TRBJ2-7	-	TGTGCCAGCAGTGAATCTGGGGGCGCTTGGGAGCAGTACTTC	CASSESGGAWEQYF
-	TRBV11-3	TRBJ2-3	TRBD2	TGTGCCAGCAGTTCCGGACTAGCGGGAGGGGATACGCAGTATTTT	CASSSGLAGGDTQYF
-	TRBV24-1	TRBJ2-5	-	TGTGCCACCAGTGACACCGGGACCGAAGAGACCCAGTACTTC	CATSDTGTEETQYF
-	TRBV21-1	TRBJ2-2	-	TGTGCCAGCAGCAATATCCCGGGACTAGCGGGAGGGCACACCGGGGAGCTGTTTTTT	CASSNIPGLAGGHTGELFF
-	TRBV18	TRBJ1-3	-	TGTGCCAGCTCACCAAATTACCGAACAGGGGGAAACACCATATATTTT	CASSPNYRTGGNTIYF
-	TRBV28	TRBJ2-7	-	TGTGCCAGCAGAGTAGTGGGACGGACCTACGAGCAGTACTTC	CASRVVGRTYEQYF
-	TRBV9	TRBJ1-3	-	TGTGCCAGCAGCGTTGGGGGGCCTAGCTCTGGAAACACCATATATTTT	CASSVGGPSSGNTIYF
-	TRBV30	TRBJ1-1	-	TGTGCCTGGAGACGGGGCGGAGGGAACACTGAAGCTTTCTTT	CAWRRGGGNTEAFF
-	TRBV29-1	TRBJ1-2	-	TGCAGCGTGGGAAGGGCTCAAACTCCCAACTATGGCTACACCTTC	CSVGRAQTPNYGYTF
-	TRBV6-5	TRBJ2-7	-	TGTGCCAGCCAAAGGGACGGATCCTACGAGCAGTACTTC	CASQRDGSYEQYF
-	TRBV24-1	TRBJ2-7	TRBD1	TGTGCCACCAGTGTATCCGGGACAGGGGCAGGGGAGCAGTACTTC	CATSVSGTGAGEQYF
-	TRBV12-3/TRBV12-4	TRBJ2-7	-	TGTGCCAGCAGTTTACGGGGAGAGCAGTACTTC	CASSLRGEQYF
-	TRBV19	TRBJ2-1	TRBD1	TGTGCCAGTAGTACACAGGGGGCAGCCTACAATGAGCAGTTCTTC	CASSTQGAAYNEQFF
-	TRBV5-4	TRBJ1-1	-	TGTGCCAGCAGCTCGCGGGGGGTCACTGAAGCTTTCTTT	CASSSRGVTEAFF
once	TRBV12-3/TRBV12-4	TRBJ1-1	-	TGTGCCAGCAGGGACAGTTACACTGAAGCTTTCTTT	CASRDSYTEAFF
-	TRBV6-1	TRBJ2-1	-	TGTGCCAGCAGTGACAGGGCCCCCAGCTCCTACAATGAGCAGTTCTTC	CASSDRAPSSYNEQFF
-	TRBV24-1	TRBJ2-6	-	TGTGCCACCAGTGAAGGGGCTGGGGCCAACGTCCTGACTTTC	CATSEGAGANVLTF
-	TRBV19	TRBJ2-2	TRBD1	TGTGCCAGCGACTCTAGGGGGCTGTCCGGGGAGCTGTTTTTT	CASDSRGLSGELFF
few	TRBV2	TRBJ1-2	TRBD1	TGTGCCAGCAAGGACAGGGAGCTCTATGGCTACACCTTC	CASKDRELYGYTF
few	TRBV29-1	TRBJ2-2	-	TGCAGCGCAACGGAACAGATCTTCACCGGGGAGCTGTTTTTT	CSATEQIFTGELFF
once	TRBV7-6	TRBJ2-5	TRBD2	TGTGCCAGCAGCTCCGGGACTAGCGCTCAAGAGACCCAGTACTTC	CASSSGTSAQETQYF